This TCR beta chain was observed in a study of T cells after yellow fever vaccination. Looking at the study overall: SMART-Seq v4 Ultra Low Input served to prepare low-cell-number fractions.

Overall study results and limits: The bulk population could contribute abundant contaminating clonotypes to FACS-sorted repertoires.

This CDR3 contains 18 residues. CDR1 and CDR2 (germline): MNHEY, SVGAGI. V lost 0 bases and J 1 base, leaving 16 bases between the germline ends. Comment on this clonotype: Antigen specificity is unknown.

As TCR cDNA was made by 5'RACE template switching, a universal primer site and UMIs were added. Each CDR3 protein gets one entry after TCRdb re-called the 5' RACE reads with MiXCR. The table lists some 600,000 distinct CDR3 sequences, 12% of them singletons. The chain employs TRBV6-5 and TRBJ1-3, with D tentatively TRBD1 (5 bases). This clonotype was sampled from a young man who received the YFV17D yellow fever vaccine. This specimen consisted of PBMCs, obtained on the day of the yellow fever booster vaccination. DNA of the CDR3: TGTGCCAGCAGTTACTCGCAGGGTTACGGCGGATCTGGAAACACCATATATTTT. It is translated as CASSYSQGYGGSGNTIYF.